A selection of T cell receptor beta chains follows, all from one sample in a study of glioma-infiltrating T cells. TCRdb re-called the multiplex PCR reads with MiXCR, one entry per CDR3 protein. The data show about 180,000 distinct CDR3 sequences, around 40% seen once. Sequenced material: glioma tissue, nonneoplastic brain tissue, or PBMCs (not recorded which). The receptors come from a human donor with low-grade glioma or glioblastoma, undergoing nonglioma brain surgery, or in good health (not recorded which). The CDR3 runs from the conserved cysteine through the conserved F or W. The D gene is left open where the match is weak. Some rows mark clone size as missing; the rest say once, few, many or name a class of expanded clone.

CDR3nt: TGTGCCAGCAGTGACGGCGTGAGAATTTTCGGCGAGCAGTACTTC; CDR3aa: CASSDGVRIFGEQYF; v_gene: TRBV25-1; j_gene: TRBJ2-7; abundance: .; d_gene: .; len: 15
CDR3nt: TGTGCCAGCAGCCCCTCTGGGACATCGACTCCCAACTATGGCTACACCTTC; CDR3aa: CASSPSGTSTPNYGYTF; v_gene: TRBV7-3; j_gene: TRBJ1-2; abundance: .; d_gene: .; len: 17
CDR3nt: TGCGCCAGCAGCCAACCGGGACACCAAAACTCTGGAAACACCATATATTTT; CDR3aa: CASSQPGHQNSGNTIYF; v_gene: TRBV4-1; j_gene: TRBJ1-3; abundance: .; d_gene: .; len: 17
CDR3nt: TGTGCCAGCAGTTTCTCCTCAGGGAGGCACGAGCAGTACTTC; CDR3aa: CASSFSSGRHEQYF; v_gene: TRBV28; j_gene: TRBJ2-7; abundance: many; d_gene: .; len: 14
CDR3nt: TGTGCCAGCAGTCCCCGCCCTACGACTAGCGGGAGAAATTACAATGAGCAGTTCTTC; CDR3aa: CASSPRPTTSGRNYNEQFF; v_gene: TRBV28; j_gene: TRBJ2-1; abundance: many; d_gene: TRBD2; len: 19
CDR3nt: TGTGCCTGCAGACAAAACAGAGAAGCTTTCTTT; CDR3aa: CACRQNREAFF; v_gene: TRBV28; j_gene: TRBJ1-1; abundance: .; d_gene: .; len: 11
CDR3nt: TGTGCCAGCAGCTTGGATCGAGGGAGCTCCTACGAGCAGTACTTC; CDR3aa: CASSLDRGSSYEQYF; v_gene: TRBV5-5; j_gene: TRBJ2-7; abundance: .; d_gene: .; len: 15
CDR3nt: TGCAGCGCGGACTTCTCCTACAATGAGCAGTTCTTC; CDR3aa: CSADFSYNEQFF; v_gene: TRBV29-1; j_gene: TRBJ2-1; abundance: .; d_gene: .; len: 12
CDR3nt: TGTGCCAGCAGCTCCCGACCGGTTACAGATACGCATTATTTT; CDR3aa: CASSSRPVTDTHYF; v_gene: TRBV7-2; j_gene: TRBJ2-3; abundance: .; d_gene: .; len: 14
CDR3nt: TGTGCCAGCAGCCAAGCGGGGGTCAGGGATGAGCAGTTCTTC; CDR3aa: CASSQAGVRDEQFF; v_gene: TRBV14; j_gene: TRBJ2-1; abundance: .; d_gene: .; len: 14
CDR3nt: TGTGCCAGCAGTCCTTCTGGGCAGGAAAAACTGTTTTTT; CDR3aa: CASSPSGQEKLFF; v_gene: TRBV25-1; j_gene: TRBJ1-4; abundance: many; d_gene: .; len: 13
CDR3nt: TGTGCCAGAAGCTTGGCCGGGCGGGAGAATGAGCAGTTCTTC; CDR3aa: CARSLAGRENEQFF; v_gene: TRBV11-2; j_gene: TRBJ2-1; abundance: .; d_gene: TRBD2; len: 14
CDR3nt: TGTGTTATCTCCGGGACAGGAAACTACGAGCAGTACTTC; CDR3aa: CVISGTGNYEQYF; v_gene: TRBV28; j_gene: TRBJ2-7; abundance: .; d_gene: TRBD1; len: 13
CDR3nt: TGTGCCAGCAGCCCCGACAGGCTCAACTATGGCTACACCTTC; CDR3aa: CASSPDRLNYGYTF; v_gene: TRBV7-8; j_gene: TRBJ1-2; abundance: many; d_gene: .; len: 14
CDR3nt: TGTGCCAGCAGTCTGTCGACAGTGAACTATGGCTACACCTTC; CDR3aa: CASSLSTVNYGYTF; v_gene: TRBV12-3/TRBV12-4; j_gene: TRBJ1-2; abundance: few; d_gene: .; len: 14
CDR3nt: TGTGCCAGCAGTTTAGGGGGAACAGATACGCAGTATTTT; CDR3aa: CASSLGGTDTQYF; v_gene: TRBV3-1; j_gene: TRBJ2-3; abundance: medium-sized; d_gene: .; len: 13
CDR3nt: TGTGCCAGCAGCTCCGACAGGGTGGACGGCTACACCTTC; CDR3aa: CASSSDRVDGYTF; v_gene: TRBV7-9; j_gene: TRBJ1-2; abundance: .; d_gene: TRBD1; len: 13
CDR3nt: TGTGCCAGAAGTTTTTTTCGGGGAACCTACGAGCAGTACTTC; CDR3aa: CARSFFRGTYEQYF; v_gene: TRBV2; j_gene: TRBJ2-7; abundance: .; d_gene: .; len: 14
CDR3nt: TGCAGTGCTAGATCCTCCCGCAGTCCGGGAGCCAAAAACATTCAGTACTTC; CDR3aa: CSARSSRSPGAKNIQYF; v_gene: TRBV20-1; j_gene: TRBJ2-4; abundance: many; d_gene: .; len: 17
CDR3nt: TGTGCCATCAGTGGTGCTGAGGACAGGGCCTCCTACGAGCAGTACTTC; CDR3aa: CAISGAEDRASYEQYF; v_gene: TRBV10-3; j_gene: TRBJ2-7; abundance: few; d_gene: TRBD1; len: 16
CDR3nt: TGCAGTGCCCTACTAGCGGGAGGGCTCCCCTACGAGCAGTACTTC; CDR3aa: CSALLAGGLPYEQYF; v_gene: TRBV20-1; j_gene: TRBJ2-7; abundance: many; d_gene: TRBD2; len: 15
CDR3nt: TGCAGTGCGCAGACTAGCGGGAGAGTAGAGACCCAGTACTTC; CDR3aa: CSAQTSGRVETQYF; v_gene: TRBV20-1; j_gene: TRBJ2-5; abundance: many; d_gene: TRBD2; len: 14
CDR3nt: TGTGCCAGCAGTCCACCGGGAGCGGGCCTAAGCTACGAGCAGTACTTC; CDR3aa: CASSPPGAGLSYEQYF; v_gene: TRBV6-1; j_gene: TRBJ2-7; abundance: many; d_gene: .; len: 16
CDR3nt: TGTGCCAGCAGTTACGGAGATTTCAATCAGCCCCAGCATTTT; CDR3aa: CASSYGDFNQPQHF; v_gene: TRBV6-6; j_gene: TRBJ1-5; abundance: many; d_gene: .; len: 14
CDR3nt: TGTGCCAGTACCAACAGGGGTAACTATGGCTACACCTTC; CDR3aa: CASTNRGNYGYTF; v_gene: TRBV19; j_gene: TRBJ1-2; abundance: few; d_gene: TRBD1; len: 13
CDR3nt: TGTGCCAGTAGTTTAACAGGGCGACAGCCTACTGAAGCTTTCTTT; CDR3aa: CASSLTGRQPTEAFF; v_gene: TRBV19; j_gene: TRBJ1-1; abundance: .; d_gene: .; len: 15
CDR3nt: TGTGCCAGCAGCTCGGGACTAGCGGGAGGCTCCTACAATGAGCAGTCCTTC; CDR3aa: CASSSGLAGGSYNEQSF; v_gene: TRBV7-2; j_gene: TRBJ2-1; abundance: .; d_gene: TRBD2; len: 17
CDR3nt: TGTGCCAGCAGTGAAAAGGGGGGTGAGCATTTCTTC; CDR3aa: CASSEKGGEHFF; v_gene: TRBV6-1; j_gene: TRBJ2-1; abundance: .; d_gene: .; len: 12
CDR3nt: TGTGCCAGCAGTAGCCTTAGCGAGCAGTACTTC; CDR3aa: CASSSLSEQYF; v_gene: TRBV27; j_gene: TRBJ2-7; abundance: many; d_gene: .; len: 11
CDR3nt: TGTGCCAGCAGTTTATCCTCTAATCCGAACAGGGCAGATACGCAGTATTTT; CDR3aa: CASSLSSNPNRADTQYF; v_gene: TRBV27; j_gene: TRBJ2-3; abundance: many; d_gene: .; len: 17
CDR3nt: TGTGCCAGCAGCCGAACCGGACTAGGCGCCTACAATGAGCAGTTCTTC; CDR3aa: CASSRTGLGAYNEQFF; v_gene: TRBV3-1; j_gene: TRBJ2-1; abundance: .; d_gene: TRBD2; len: 16
CDR3nt: TGTGCCAGCAGCTTCGAAGCTAGTCGCGAGCAGTACTTC; CDR3aa: CASSFEASREQYF; v_gene: TRBV7-2; j_gene: TRBJ2-7; abundance: .; d_gene: .; len: 13
CDR3nt: TGTGCCATCAGTGAGTCCACTCCATTGGGCTATTGCTACACCTTC; CDR3aa: CAISESTPLGYCYTF; v_gene: TRBV6-1; j_gene: TRBJ1-2; abundance: .; d_gene: .; len: 15
CDR3nt: TGTGCCAGCAGTTTACCGAGCCTCCCCCAGGAGAGCGATACGCAGTATTTT; CDR3aa: CASSLPSLPQESDTQYF; v_gene: TRBV28; j_gene: TRBJ2-3; abundance: many; d_gene: .; len: 17
CDR3nt: TGTGCCAGCAGCTCGGAAGATAAAATATACAATGAGCAGTTCTTC; CDR3aa: CASSSEDKIYNEQFF; v_gene: TRBV7-9; j_gene: TRBJ2-1; abundance: .; d_gene: .; len: 15
CDR3nt: TGTGCCAGCAGCCAGGACCTCACGGGGGGCTTAGGTAATAGTGAGCAGTTCTTC; CDR3aa: CASSQDLTGGLGNSEQFF; v_gene: TRBV4-2; j_gene: TRBJ2-1; abundance: .; d_gene: .; len: 18
CDR3nt: TGTGCCAGCAGCCAAGATCCCCAGCCCAGCGGGAGGGTAGATGAGCAGTTCTTC; CDR3aa: CASSQDPQPSGRVDEQFF; v_gene: TRBV4-2; j_gene: TRBJ2-1; abundance: many; d_gene: TRBD2; len: 18
CDR3nt: TGTGCCAGTAGTATAGTCCTAGACACTGAAGCTTTCTTT; CDR3aa: CASSIVLDTEAFF; v_gene: TRBV19; j_gene: TRBJ1-1; abundance: many; d_gene: .; len: 13
CDR3nt: TGTGCCAGCAGTCCCGGGACAGTAAGTTCCTACGAGCAGTTCTTC; CDR3aa: CASSPGTVSSYEQFF; v_gene: TRBV28; j_gene: TRBJ2-1; abundance: .; d_gene: TRBD1; len: 15
CDR3nt: TGTGCCAGCAGTCTCGGGACTTATAGCAATCAGCCCCAGCATTTT; CDR3aa: CASSLGTYSNQPQHF; v_gene: TRBV2; j_gene: TRBJ1-5; abundance: many; d_gene: .; len: 15